This T cell receptor (beta chain) was sequenced in a study of blood T cell repertoires in COVID-19. CDR1 is KGHSH, CDR2 LQKENI, per germline. Trimming removed 3 bases from V and 0 bases from J, with 11 bases in between. The CDR3 spans 16 residues. Assay: immunoSEQ multiplex PCR; the TCRdb copy retains only in-frame clones and omits some. Among 120,000 to 150,000 clones listed, about 82% were seen once. Sequencing was carried out using PBMCs or T cells enriched from blood (not recorded which). The chain carries TRBV18 and TRBJ2-2, with D perhaps TRBD2 (6 bases). The TCR comes from a woman between 40 and 50 years old who had recovered from COVID-19. The CDR3 bases are TGTGCCAGCTCACCTAATGGGGGGTCGAACACCGGGGAGCTGTTTTTT. Protein sequence: CASSPNGGSNTGELFF.